This note documents a single T cell receptor (beta chain) sequence. The antigen is undetermined. The data were taken from a study of cytomegalovirus exposure and HLA in healthy donors. Study observations and caveats: It was reported that TCR beta sequences correctly inferred the HLA-A and HLA-B alleles for most subjects. The listing of fewer than 200 TCR beta chains classed them as cytomegalovirus-associated.

Primers for the PCR totalled 60 Vbeta and 13 Jbeta. TCRdb's table, derived via immunoSEQ multiplex PCR, lists solely in-frame clones and lacks some. Of a few hundred thousand clones detected, around 80% appear once; the ten largest clones hold roughly 0.31%. With 8 bases removed from V and 2 bases from J, the gap between germline ends came to 16 bases. CDR3 length: 14 amino acids. The germline V gene has CDR1 SNHLY and CDR2 FYNNEI. V usage is TRBV2 and J usage is TRBJ2-7, with unresolved D. The sequence was collected from a girl aged 2 to 10 in good health and CMV-seronegative. Sequencing used PBMCs. Written as DNA, the CDR3 is TGTGCCAGCCAATACCCTCCACCTACCTACGAGCAGTACTTC. Translation gives CASQYPPPTYEQYF.